Below, 20 T cell receptor beta chains from the same sample are listed, as sequenced in a study of shared clonotypes between healthy human individuals. The naive CD8 population came from CD45RO-negative cells selected for CCR7, without terminally differentiated effector memory CD45RA+ cells. Using immunoSEQ multiplex PCR, the repertoire was profiled, and TCRdb retains in-frame clones only, with some absent. The sample shows about 2 million clones, about 95% of them seen only once. Sequencing used naive CD8+ T cells sorted from blood. The receptors originated from a young man in good health.

V is TRBV7-9 and J is TRBJ2-5; TRBD2 aligns across 8 bases. The length of the CDR3 is 13 residues. V lost 8 bases, J lost 3 bases, and 5 bases stayed unmatched. CDR1 is SEHNR, CDR2 FQNEAQ, per germline (reference sequence). The CDR3: CASWGGGKETQYF. The CDR3 nucleotides are TGTGCCAGCTGGGGCGGGGGGAAAGAGACCCAGTACTTC.

The DNA of the CDR3 is TGTGCCAGCAGCGTAGCCCCCCTAGGCCACGAGCAGTACTTC. This translates into CASSVAPLGHEQYF. The gene calls are TRBV9 and TRBJ2-7; no clear D. This CDR3 spans 14 amino acids. CDR1 SGDLS and CDR2 YYNGEE come from the germline V gene. Deletions cut 0 bases from V and 5 bases from J, with 12 bases between.

Worth noting for this clone: This CDR3 is also generated by other DNA sequences in the sample. The chain joins TRBV29-1 to TRBJ2-7; D is uncertain. Germline lookup yields CDR1 SQVTM and CDR2 ANQGSEA. Trimming removed 1 base from V and 3 bases from J, with 4 bases in between. The CDR3 spans 11 residues. CDR3 region: CSVEGGYEQYF. The CDR3 region has the DNA TGCAGCGTTGAAGGAGGCTACGAGCAGTACTTC.

The genes are TRBV7-9 and TRBJ2-7; D is ambiguous. Germline values: CDR1 SEHNR, CDR2 FQNEAQ (reference sequence). V lost 7 bases, J lost 1 base, and 11 bases lay in between. The CDR3 has 13 residues. The CDR3 loop is CASTIVGSYEQYF. CDR3 sequence (DNA): TGTGCCAGCACCATAGTTGGGTCCTACGAGCAGTACTTC.

This clone is a singleton in its sample. The sample carries other DNA sequences with the same CDR3. This chain links TRBV27 with TRBJ2-7; D is perhaps TRBD1 or TRBD2 (7 bases each). CDR3 size: 14 residues. The V gene's germline CDR1 is MNHEY and CDR2 SMNVEV (reference sequence). Trimming took off 5 bases at V and 3 bases at J, with 14 bases between the two ends. CDR3 residues: CASSPQGGGYEQYF. In nucleotides, the CDR3 is TGTGCCAGCAGTCCGCAGGGGGGGGGCTACGAGCAGTACTTC.

On this clone itself: The same CDR3 arises from other DNA sequences in this sample as well. The genes are TRBV6-5 and TRBJ2-1; TRBD2 agrees at 10 bases. Germline CDR1 is MNHEY and CDR2 is SVGAGI. V was clipped by 5 bases and J by 7 bases; unmatched bases: 8. This CDR3 has 15 residues. CDR3 in DNA: TGTGCCAGCAGTCCCCTAGCGGGAGCGGTTAATGAGCAGTTCTTC. It yields the protein CASSPLAGAVNEQFF.

The chain combines TRBV27 with TRBJ2-7; TRBD2 matches at 12 bases. Germline lookup yields CDR1 MNHEY and CDR2 SMNVEV (reference sequence). Germline trimming cut 4 bases from V and 6 bases from J; bases unmatched to any gene: 7. CDR3 length equals 15 residues. CDR3 residues: CASSSSRTSGAEQYF. CDR3 DNA sequence: TGTGCCAGCAGTTCCTCTCGGACTAGCGGGGCCGAGCAGTACTTC.

The V and J genes are TRBV25-1 and TRBJ2-3; the D call may be TRBD1 or TRBD2 (6 bases each). The V and J ends lost 5 bases and 3 bases respectively, with 15 bases between them. CDR1 and CDR2 from the germline V gene are MGHDK and SYGVNS. There are 15 residues in the CDR3. In DNA form, the CDR3 reads TGTGCCAGCAGTCCCCAAGGAGGGGGTACAGATACGCAGTATTTT. This sequence encodes CASSPQGGGTDTQYF.

The chain uses TRBV5-4 and TRBJ2-7; a weak D match, TRBD2 (6 bases). This CDR3 is 12 amino acids long. CDR1 is SGHNT and CDR2 is YYREEE in the germline V gene (reference sequence). V was cut by 4 bases and J by 1 base, with 6 bases left in between. DNA for the CDR3: TGTGCCAGCAGCCGGGGGTCCTACGAGCAGTACTTC. This encodes CASSRGSYEQYF.

The chain joins TRBV4-3 to TRBJ1-2, with 7 nucleotides matching TRBD1. V was clipped by 0 bases and J by 5 bases; unmatched bases: 3. The CDR3 sequence is 14 residues long. Germline loops: CDR1 LGHNA, CDR2 YSLEER. CDR3 nucleotides: TGCGCCAGCAGCCAAGACAGGGGGTGGTATGGCTACACCTTC. Its protein is CASSQDRGWYGYTF.

The chain employs TRBV9 and TRBJ2-7; D is possibly TRBD1 (5 bases). CDR1 is SGDLS and CDR2 is YYNGEE in the germline V gene. V was pared by 4 bases and J by 2 bases, with 19 bases between. CDR3 length: 16 residues. The DNA of the CDR3 is TGTGCCAGCAGCCCCACCTCGGCAGGGTCGACCTACGAGCAGTACTTC. Translating it yields CASSPTSAGSTYEQYF.

The chain combines TRBV9 with TRBJ2-5, with 8 bases that match TRBD2. V gave up 2 bases and J gave up 5 bases; unmatched junction bases: 11. Germline V gene lookup returns CDR1 SGDLS and CDR2 YYNGEE. This CDR3 region has 16 residues. In DNA, the CDR3 is TGTGCCAGCAGCGTCGATCAGCGGGAGCCGAGGGAGACCCAGTACTTC. Its translation is CASSVDQREPRETQYF.

V and J are TRBV6-4 and TRBJ2-5, with unresolved D. Trimming removed 6 bases at V and 5 bases at J, with 4 bases between. Germline V gene data show CDR1 as MRHNA and CDR2 as SNTAGT. The CDR3 length is 10 residues. CDR3 amino acids: CASRWETQYF. Written as DNA, the CDR3 is TGTGCCAGCAGATGGGAGACCCAGTACTTC.

Written as DNA, the CDR3 is TGTGCCTGGAGTTCAGAGGGATTTCAGCCCCAGCATTTT. This encodes CAWSSEGFQPQHF. The chain couples TRBV30 to TRBJ1-5; D is undetermined. CDR1 is GTSNPN and CDR2 is SVGIG in the germline V gene (reference sequence). V lost 2 bases and J 6 bases, leaving 11 bases between the germline ends. The CDR3 runs to 13 residues.

V gene TRBV4-1 combines with J gene TRBJ2-7, with D perhaps TRBD2 (6 bases). The germline CDR1 and CDR2 sequences are MGHRA and YSYEKL. The CDR3 loop spans 17 amino acids. Trimming removed 1 base from V and 2 bases from J, with 18 bases in between. The CDR3 nucleotides read TGCGCCAGCAGCCAAGTATCCATCGGGACTGGAGCCTACGAGCAGTACTTC. Protein product: CASSQVSIGTGAYEQYF.

The rearrangement joins TRBV5-1 to TRBJ1-2; 7 positions match TRBD1. CDR1 and CDR2 (germline): SGHRS, YFSETQ. The CDR3 runs to 14 residues. V was pared by 2 bases and J by 11 bases, with 12 bases of the junction left unmatched. DNA for the CDR3: TGCGCCAGCAGCTTTGACAGGGAGACCGTATATTACACCTTC. Translating it yields CASSFDRETVYYTF.

V is TRBV12-5 and J is TRBJ2-3; D not certain. Germline V gives CDR1 LGHNT, CDR2 FRNRAP. The V end lost 0 bases, the J end lost 0 bases, and 10 bases lay between the germline ends. The CDR3 loop spans 16 amino acids. The CDR3 spells CASGLVPSGSTDTQYF. The CDR3 DNA reads TGTGCTAGTGGTTTGGTACCTTCGGGTAGCACAGATACGCAGTATTTT.

This clone was seen once. The sample holds other DNA sequences that translate to the same CDR3. This sequence joins TRBV4-1 and TRBJ2-7; perhaps TRBD2 as D (5 bases). The CDR3 length is 14 residues. V lost 1 base and J lost 0, with 7 bases in between. In germline, CDR1 is MGHRA, CDR2 YSYEKL. The CDR3 region has the DNA TGCGCCAGCAGCCAAGTTGGGAGCTCCTACGAGCAGTACTTC. Encoded protein: CASSQVGSSYEQYF.

Of note for this clone: The sample carries other DNA sequences with the same CDR3. The chain carries TRBV5-6 and TRBJ2-7; D uncertain. This CDR3 is built from 11 residues. V was pared by 0 bases and J by 5 bases, with 3 bases between. Germline V gene sequence: CDR1 SGHDT, CDR2 YYEEEE. The CDR3 reads CASSLVDEQYF. DNA of the CDR3: TGTGCCAGCAGCTTGGTTGACGAGCAGTACTTC. Drawing the rest from reference TRBV5-6 and TRBJ2-7, the complete variable domain is DAGVTQSPTHLIKTRGQQVTLRCSPKSGHDTVSWYQQALGQGPQFIFQYYEEEERQRGNFPDRFSGHQFPNYSSELNVNALLLGDSALYLCASSLVDEQYFGPGTRLTVT.

The chain combines TRBV2 with TRBJ2-7; 10 nucleotides agree with TRBD1. The CDR3 loop spans 16 amino acids. V dropped 5 bases and J dropped 2; count of bases not matched to a gene: 9. Germline values: CDR1 SNHLY, CDR2 FYNNEI. The CDR3 is CASSPFGTGEPYEQYF. CDR3 in DNA: TGTGCCAGCAGTCCCTTCGGGACAGGGGAACCCTACGAGCAGTACTTC.